This T cell receptor beta chain was found in a study of T-cell memory formation after mild COVID-19. On the study more broadly: Largely donor-specific sequence clusters came from a couple of donors.

5'RACE, which relied on constant-segment primers, yielded TCR alpha and TCR beta cDNA libraries carrying sample barcodes and UMIs. In TCRdb, the 5' RACE reads were re-called with MiXCR into one record per CDR3 protein. In the table there are some 410,000 distinct CDR3 sequences, roughly a quarter of which are singletons. Study findings and constraints: For contracting clones, CD4+ ones sat mainly in CM and EM, CD8+ in EMRA. The study found balanced CD4/CD8 in clones contracting day 15 to 85 and a CD4+ lean in later expanders.

This clonotype was found a few times. Its antigen is unidentified. V was cut by 4 bases and J by 5 bases, with 14 bases left in between. Germline V gene sequence: CDR1 SNHLY, CDR2 FYNNEI. The CDR3 spans 14 residues. This chain uses TRBV2 with TRBJ2-5; possible D gene TRBD2, 6 bases. Specimen: PBMCs or a T cell subset sorted from them (not recorded which). This TCR derives from an adult woman who had mild COVID-19 (a few samples of this study predate the infection). Cell type and time point are not known. CDR3 sequence: CASSVSGVGETQYF. CDR3 in DNA: TGTGCCAGCAGTGTATCGGGGGTAGGGGAGACCCAGTACTTC.